This TCR beta chain was sequenced for a study of CD8 T cells in ankylosing spondylitis. The CDR3 length is 15 residues. Germline lookup yields CDR1 ENHRY and CDR2 SYGVKD. The V end lost 4 bases, the J end lost 3 bases, and 13 bases lay between the germline ends. General study findings and limits: Prior work had noted some motif variants in reactive arthritis blood and synovial fluid. Within matched ankylosing spondylitis synovial fluid, disease-linked clones were reportedly significantly enriched. Ankylosing spondylitis blood seemed to carry a telltale TCR beta motif made of under 10 highly homologous variants.

This clonotype appeared a single time. Antigen specificity is unknown. The authors made TCR beta libraries by quantitative 5'-RACE with molecular barcodes. Each CDR3 protein is one row after TCRdb ran MiXCR on the 5' RACE reads. The sample carries about 390,000 distinct CDR3 sequences, 20% to 25% recorded once. The chain links TRBV10-3 to TRBJ2-1; D might be TRBD1 or TRBD2, each matching 5 bases. The clonotype originates from a male donor with ankylosing spondylitis. The sequencing input was blood, either unsorted or a sorted T cell fraction (not recorded which). This CDR3 reads CAISGVGPNYNEQFF. The CDR3 DNA reads TGTGCCATCAGTGGGGTGGGACCTAACTACAATGAGCAGTTCTTC.